What follows is one TCR beta chain and its context. What it recognizes is unknown. The junction departs from germline at one end; a sequencing error may be responsible. The record originates from a study of identical twins. Study results and limitations: It was cross-sectional statistical analysis, not following the same donors, that the conclusions relied on. There were fewer insertions in abundant cord blood beta clonotypes, but memory repertoires showed no such pattern.

The CDR3 extends over 13 amino acids. Germline V gene data show CDR1 as LGHDT and CDR2 as YNNKEL (reference sequence). A universal primer site was incorporated via template switching, and the cDNA contained unique molecular identifiers. Each CDR3 protein gets one entry after TCRdb re-called the 5' RACE reads with MiXCR. This sample has hundreds of thousands of distinct CDR3 sequences, with about 12% found just once. The sample was also linked to a second study, of yellow fever vaccine responses in identical twins.

Sequenced sample: PBMCs. This chain links TRBV3-1 with TRBJ2-5; D gene ambiguous. The sequence was collected from a woman aged 18-29 years in good health. CDR3 DNA: TGTGCCTGCAGCCTTGGGAACCAGGAGACCCAGTACTTC. This codes for CACSLGNQETQYF.